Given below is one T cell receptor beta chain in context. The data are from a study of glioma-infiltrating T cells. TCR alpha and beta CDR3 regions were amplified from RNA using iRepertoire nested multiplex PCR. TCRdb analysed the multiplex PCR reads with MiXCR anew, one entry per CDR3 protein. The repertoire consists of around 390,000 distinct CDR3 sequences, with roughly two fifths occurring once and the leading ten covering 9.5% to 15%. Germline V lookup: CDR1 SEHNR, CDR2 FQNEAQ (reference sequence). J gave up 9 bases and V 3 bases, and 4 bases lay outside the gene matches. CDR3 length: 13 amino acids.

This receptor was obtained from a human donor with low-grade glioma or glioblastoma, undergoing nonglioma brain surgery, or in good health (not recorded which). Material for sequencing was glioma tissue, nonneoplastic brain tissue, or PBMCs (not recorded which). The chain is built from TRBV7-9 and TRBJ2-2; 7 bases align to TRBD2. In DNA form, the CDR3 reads TGTGCCAGCAGCTTTGGGAGGGCTCGGGAGCTGTTTTTT. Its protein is CASSFGRARELFF.